This T cell receptor beta chain derives from a study of technical replicates of blood from a handful of donors. Germline assignment: CDR1 MNHNY and CDR2 SVGAGI (reference sequence). V lost 3 bases, J lost 4 bases, and 6 bases stayed unmatched. There are 15 residues in the CDR3. Data came from immunoSEQ multiplex PCR; TCRdb stores just in-frame clones and leaves some out. The sample lists under 15,000 clones, 80% occurring once. The rearrangement joins TRBV6-6 to TRBJ2-3, with 8 bases aligning to TRBD1. The clonotype comes from a human donor in good health. The specimen was PBMCs. The CDR3 region is CASSYTGQGADTQYF. For the CDR3, the DNA is TGTGCCAGCAGTTATACCGGACAGGGCGCAGATACGCAGTATTTT.